This T cell receptor (beta chain) was recorded in a study of regulatory T cells in long-lasting Graves disease. Study-wide findings and caveats: Patients with persistent Graves' had lower TCR diversity than newly diagnosed patients. No thyroid tissue was studied; the work used peripheral blood only.

Comments on this clonotype: Its antigen is not identified.

CDR3-region Arm-PCR and iRepertoire HTBI primers produced the TCR beta libraries. Via MiXCR, TCRdb re-called the multiplex PCR reads, giving one row per CDR3 protein. The sample includes 700,000 or so distinct CDR3 sequences, about 32% seen only once; the top ten take about 40%. CDR1 and CDR2 (germline): MGHDK, SYGVNS. Trimming removed 5 bases from V and 3 bases from J; junction bases left unmatched: 14. The CDR3 is made up of 18 amino acids. The sample's time point: persistent/refractory GD, antithyroid drugs over 5 years with positive TRAb. There was RNA extracted from PBMCs, and the TCR library was made from it.

The input for sequencing was peripheral blood mononuclear cells (PBMCs), taken when the disease was refractory, from a patient treated with antithyroid drugs. The chain is built from TRBV25-1 and TRBJ2-3, with 10 positions matching TRBD2. This sequence was found in a female donor with Graves disease. DNA for the CDR3: TGTGCCAGCAGTAAGGGGAAAATCCTAGCGGGAGTGACAGATACGCAGTATTTT. Its protein is CASSKGKILAGVTDTQYF. Filled out from reference TRBV25-1 and TRBJ2-3, the complete variable domain reads EADIYQTPRYLVIGTGKKITLECSQTMGHDKMYWYQQDPGMELHLIHYSYGVNSTEKGDLSSESTVSRIRTEHFPLTLESARPSHTSQYLCASSKGKILAGVTDTQYFGPGTRLTVL.